This T cell receptor beta chain is from a study of T-cell memory formation after mild COVID-19. Overall study results and limits: In second-wave clones peaking day 37, SARS-CoV-2 specificity remained unconfirmed. Whereas later expanders leaned CD4+, clones contracting day 15 to 85 showed a balanced CD4/CD8 makeup. The main location of contracting CD4+ clones was CM and EM, and that of contracting CD8+ clones was EMRA. Pre-infection memory carried some responding clones, suggesting that cross-reactive memory joined.

TCRdb reprocessed the 5' RACE reads with MiXCR, giving one entry per CDR3 protein. The table has around 310,000 distinct CDR3 sequences, more than 13% seen once; the top ten hold around 23%. Turning to this clonotype: Its antigen is undetermined.

The germline V and J ends were trimmed by 5 bases and 2 bases, with 16 bases remaining between them. Per the germline V gene, CDR1 is MGHRA and CDR2 is YSYEKL. CDR3 length equals 16 residues. The chain is built from TRBV4-1 and TRBJ2-1; TRBD1 might be the D (6 bases). Source material: PBMCs or a T cell subset sorted from them (not recorded which). This TCR derives from a man in his late teens or twenties who had mild COVID-19 (a few samples of this study predate the infection). Cell type and time point are not known. CDR3 nucleotides: TGCGCCAGCAGCGTAGAGACAGGCCCCCCCTACAATGAGCAGTTCTTC. It codes for CASSVETGPPYNEQFF.